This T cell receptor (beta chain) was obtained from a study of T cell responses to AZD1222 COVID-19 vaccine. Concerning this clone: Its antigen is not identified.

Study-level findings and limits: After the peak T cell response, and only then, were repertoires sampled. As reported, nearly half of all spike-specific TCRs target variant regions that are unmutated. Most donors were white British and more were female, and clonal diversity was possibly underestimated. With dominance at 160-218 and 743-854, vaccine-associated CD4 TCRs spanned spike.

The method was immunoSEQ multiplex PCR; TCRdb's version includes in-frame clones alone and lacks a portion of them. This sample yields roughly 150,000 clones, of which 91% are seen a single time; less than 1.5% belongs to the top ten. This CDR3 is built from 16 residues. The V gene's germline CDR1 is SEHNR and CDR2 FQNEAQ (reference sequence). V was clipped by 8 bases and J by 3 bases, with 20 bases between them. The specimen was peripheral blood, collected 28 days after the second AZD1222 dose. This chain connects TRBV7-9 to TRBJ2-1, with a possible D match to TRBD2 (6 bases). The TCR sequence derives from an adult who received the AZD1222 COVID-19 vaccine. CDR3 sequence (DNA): TGTGCCAGCGGCAGTCTTAGCGGAAATGACTACAATGAGCAGTTCTTC. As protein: CASGSLSGNDYNEQFF.